This paragraph reports one T cell receptor (beta chain). The CDR3 is 14 amino acids. The germline V gene has CDR1 LNHDA and CDR2 SQIVND (reference sequence). After removal of 7 bases from V and 4 bases from J, the junction contained 9 bases not matched to a gene. The data are from a study of blood T cell repertoires in COVID-19. Study in general: Donors in the United States, Italy and Spain gave samples during acute or convalescent COVID-19. The cDNA or gDNA used as material had been derived from T cells, B-cell-depleted T cells, or PBMCs.

The assay was immunoSEQ multiplex PCR, and TCRdb's table has in-frame clones only and misses some. The sample includes roughly 140,000 clones, around 83% seen only once; the top ten take 10%. The origin of this receptor is a man aged 60 to 75 with active or convalescent COVID-19. Sequenced input: peripheral blood. The gene calls are TRBV19 and TRBJ1-2; TRBD1 matches at 7 bases. CDR3 region: CASTPDREFYGYTF. The CDR3 DNA follows: TGTGCCAGTACCCCAGACAGGGAATTCTATGGCTACACCTTC.